The next 19 T cell receptor beta chains were all read from a single sample in a study of blood T cell repertoires in COVID-19. Only in-frame clones appear in the TCRdb table, and some are missing; sequencing was by immunoSEQ multiplex PCR. The sample contains 110,000 to 150,000 clones, around nine tenths of which appear only once. Input material: peripheral blood. Every receptor here comes from a woman between 50 and 59 years old with acute or convalescent COVID-19.

In nucleotides, the CDR3 is TGTGCCAGCAGCACTCATTACGGGGGGGCCGGGGATGAGCAGTTCTTC. Protein: CASSTHYGGAGDEQFF. The chain has TRBV7-8 and TRBJ2-1; 8 bases are shared with TRBD2. Per germline, CDR1 SGHVS and CDR2 FQNEAQ. Unmatched junction bases numbered 14, after V lost 5 bases and J lost 8 bases. The CDR3 runs to 16 residues. The whole variable domain, filled in from reference TRBV7-8 and TRBJ2-1, reads GAGVSQSPRYKVAKRGQDVALRCDPISGHVSLFWYQQALGQGPEFLTYFQNEAQLDKSGLPSDRFFAERPEGSVSTLKIQRTQQEDSAVYLCASSTHYGGAGDEQFFGPGTRLTVL.

The chain couples TRBV6-5 to TRBJ1-6; 10 bases match TRBD1. Germline CDR1 MNHEY, CDR2 SVGAGI. The trim removed 5 bases at V and 6 bases at J, leaving 4 bases unmatched. This CDR3 has 15 residues. This CDR3 reads CASSPGTGANSPLHF. The CDR3 bases are TGTGCCAGCAGTCCCGGGACAGGGGCTAATTCACCCCTCCACTTT.

This clone has more than one count but fewer than ten. The chain links TRBV19 to TRBJ1-4; D uncertain. Germline V CDR1 and CDR2: LNHDA, SQIVND (reference sequence). The CDR3 length is 14 residues. The V end was cut by 7 bases, the J end by 5 bases, with 14 bases between. In DNA, the CDR3 is TGTGCCAGTACATTAGCACGGGTGAATGAAAAACTGTTTTTT. It encodes CASTLARVNEKLFF. The full variable domain, rest sourced from reference TRBV19 and TRBJ1-4, is DGGITQSPKYLFRKEGQNVTLSCEQNLNHDAMYWYRQDPGQGLRLIYYSQIVNDFQKGDIAEGYSVSREKKESFPLTVTSAQKNPTAFYLCASTLARVNEKLFFGSGTQLSVL.

V and J are TRBV7-3 and TRBJ2-6; possibly TRBD2 for D (5 bases). V shed 5 bases and J shed 0 bases, with 8 bases lying between them. Germline lookup yields CDR1 SGHTA and CDR2 FQGTGA. The CDR3 contains 15 residues. DNA of the CDR3: TGTGCCAGCAGCCCTCGGGGCTCTGGGGCCAACGTCCTGACTTTC. The encoded protein is CASSPRGSGANVLTF.

The chain links TRBV19 to TRBJ1-5; D is unclear. Per germline, CDR1 LNHDA and CDR2 SQIVND (reference sequence). This CDR3 contains 16 residues. Trimming took 1 base from V and 0 from J, leaving 10 bases between them. The chain's CDR3 is CASSIVSPVSNQPQHF. In nucleotides, the CDR3 is TGTGCCAGTAGTATAGTTTCCCCTGTTAGCAATCAGCCCCAGCATTTT.

V gene TRBV29-1 combines with J gene TRBJ1-1; D might be TRBD1 (5 bases). V was shortened by 7 bases and J by 4 bases, with 19 bases between the two germline ends. The CDR3 has 14 residues. The germline CDR1 and CDR2 sequences are SQVTM and ANQGSEA. The CDR3 here is CSAVGLRASTEAFF. Written as DNA, the CDR3 is TGCAGCGCAGTGGGTCTCAGGGCGTCCACTGAAGCTTTCTTT.

This chain uses TRBV5-1 with TRBJ1-2; D possibly corresponds to TRBD1 (6 bases). Looked up from germline, CDR1 is SGHRS and CDR2 is YFSETQ. Between the trimmed V and J ends, which lost 0 bases and 6 bases, there was a span of 12 bases. CDR3 length equals 14 residues. The CDR3 nucleotides are TGCGCCAGCAGCTTGGAAGGACAGTCTGATGGCTACACCTTC. Protein: CASSLEGQSDGYTF.

The chain combines TRBV6-5 with TRBJ2-7; a possible D gene is TRBD1 (5 bases). Germline loops: CDR1 MNHEY, CDR2 SVGAGI. The V end lost 6 bases, the J end lost 5 bases, and 20 bases lay between the germline ends. The CDR3 extends over 15 amino acids. CDR3 nucleotide sequence: TGTGCCAGCAGCCGCAGTTACGTAGACAGCAACGAGCAGTACTTC. This translates into CASSRSYVDSNEQYF.

The rearrangement uses TRBV28 and TRBJ1-4; possibly TRBD1 for D (5 bases). With 2 bases removed from V and 4 bases from J, the gap between germline ends came to 8 bases. This CDR3 is 14 amino acids long. CDR1 is MDHEN, CDR2 SYDVKM, per germline. DNA for the CDR3: TGTGCCAGCAGTTTACAGGGTCATAATGAAAAACTGTTTTTT. This gives the protein CASSLQGHNEKLFF.

V and J are TRBV7-9 and TRBJ2-7, with 7 positions matching TRBD2. The CDR3 extends over 16 amino acids. After removal of 4 bases from V and 3 bases from J, the junction contained 12 bases not matched to a gene. Looked up from germline, CDR1 is SEHNR and CDR2 is FQNEAQ (reference sequence). The CDR3 loop is CASSSTGLGTIYEQYF. CDR3 sequence (DNA): TGTGCCAGCAGCTCGACTGGACTAGGTACTATCTACGAGCAGTACTTC.

This clone was seen a handful of times. The chain recombines TRBV5-4 with TRBJ2-3; possible D gene TRBD2, 5 bases. Germline V gene sequence: CDR1 SGHNT, CDR2 YYREEE (reference sequence). The V end lost 4 bases, the J end lost 2 bases, and 26 bases lay between the germline ends. This CDR3 is 19 amino acids long. CDR3 in DNA: TGTGCCAGCAGCAACAATATTTCTCCGGCGGGCCATCTCACAGATACGCAGTATTTT. Protein: CASSNNISPAGHLTDTQYF. The complete variable domain, with remaining parts taken from reference TRBV5-4 and TRBJ2-3, reads ETGVTQSPTHLIKTRGQQVTLRCSSQSGHNTVSWYQQALGQGPQFIFQYYREEENGRGNFPPRFSGLQFPNYSSELNVNALELDDSALYLCASSNNISPAGHLTDTQYFGPGTRLTVL.

The CDR3 is CASSLGTANQPQHF. The DNA for the CDR3 is TGTGCCAGCAGTCTGGGGACTGCAAATCAGCCCCAGCATTTT. The chain uses TRBV28 and TRBJ1-5; D may be TRBD1 (5 bases). V was clipped by 5 bases and J by 4 bases, with 12 bases between them. Germline CDR1 and CDR2: MDHEN and SYDVKM. The CDR3 consists of 14 residues.

V usage is TRBV3-1 (or the pseudogene TRBV3-2) and J usage is TRBJ2-3; possibly TRBD1 for D (5 bases). Trimming pared 2 bases from V and 2 bases from J, leaving 17 bases between. The CDR3 is 17 amino acids. The germline V gene encodes CDR1 LGHDT and CDR2 YNNKEL (reference sequence). The CDR3 DNA reads as TGTGCCAGCAGCCAAAGGGGCAGGGTGGCTTACACAGATACGCAGTATTTT. Amino acids: CASSQRGRVAYTDTQYF.

The chain couples TRBV30 to TRBJ1-1, with D hard to call. The CDR3 consists of 13 residues. Trimming took 0 bases from V and 3 from J, leaving 8 bases between them. CDR1 is GTSNPN, CDR2 SVGIG, per germline (reference sequence). The CDR3 DNA reads TGTGCCTGGAGTGTACACACCTACACTGAAGCTTTCTTT. Its translation: CAWSVHTYTEAFF.

The J gene is TRBJ2-7, the V gene TRBV4-1; D gene ambiguous. This CDR3 is built from 14 residues. CDR1 and CDR2 (germline): MGHRA, YSYEKL. V gave up 4 bases and J gave up 3 bases, with 13 bases separating them. The CDR3 protein is CASSPDTEHYEQYF. The CDR3 DNA reads as TGCGCCAGCAGCCCCGACACAGAACACTACGAGCAGTACTTC.

The chain combines TRBV29-1 with TRBJ1-1; 9 bases line up with TRBD1. The ends lost 6 bases at V and 3 bases at J; junction bases unmatched: 8. The CDR3 spans 14 residues. Germline CDR1 reads SQVTM; CDR2 reads ANQGSEA. The CDR3 DNA reads TGCAGCGTAACACAGGGGGCAGTGGACACTGAAGCTTTCTTT. It specifies CSVTQGAVDTEAFF.

The chain employs TRBV7-2 and TRBJ1-2; 7 nucleotides agree with TRBD1. V was clipped by 5 bases and J by 4 bases; unmatched bases: 7. The CDR3 length is 14 residues. Looked up from germline, CDR1 is SGHTA and CDR2 is FQGNSA. The CDR3 bases are TGTGCCAGCAGCCTTGGACAGGAGATCTATGGCTACACCTTC. It codes for CASSLGQEIYGYTF. The whole variable domain, remainder taken from reference TRBV7-2 and TRBJ1-2, is GAGVSQSPSNKVTEKGKDVELRCDPISGHTALYWYRQSLGQGLEFLIYFQGNSAPDKSGLPSDRFSAERTGGSVSTLTIQRTQQEDSAVYLCASSLGQEIYGYTFGSGTRLTVV.

The count of this clone is one. The V and J genes are TRBV9 and TRBJ2-1; 8 bases align to TRBD2. CDR1 is SGDLS and CDR2 is YYNGEE in the germline V gene. Unmatched junction bases numbered 7, after V lost 0 bases and J lost 8 bases. The CDR3 is made up of 15 amino acids. The chain's CDR3 is CASSVVGTRPDEQFF. For the CDR3, the DNA is TGTGCCAGCAGCGTAGTTGGGACTAGGCCGGATGAGCAGTTCTTC.

The V call is TRBV9, the J call TRBJ2-7, with 7 bases fitting TRBD2. CDR3 size: 15 residues. The germline gives CDR1 SGDLS, CDR2 YYNGEE. V dropped 4 bases and J dropped 5; count of bases not matched to a gene: 12. Here the CDR3 reads CASSPTPAGVHEQYF. The DNA for the CDR3 is TGTGCCAGCAGCCCGACCCCCGCGGGAGTCCACGAGCAGTACTTC.